These T cell receptor beta chains were read from a single sample in a study of cytomegalovirus exposure and HLA in healthy donors. Some clones are missing from TCRdb's copy, which holds only in-frame ones; the method was immunoSEQ multiplex PCR. The sample records approximately 97,000 clones, around 81% being singletons. The sample comprised PBMCs. The receptors come from a woman between 70 and 85 years old in good health and CMV-seropositive. Each CDR3 is given without its conserved first and last residue. The order of the fields is J gene, clone size, V gene, D gene, CDR3 protein. The D gene is left open where the match is weak. The size field is filled for only some rows; it gives once, few, many or a size class.

J gene: TRBJ2-3
clone size: NA
V gene: TRBV30
D gene: NA
CDR3 protein: AGAHRRADTQY

J gene: TRBJ1-2
clone size: NA
V gene: TRBV21-1
D gene: NA
CDR3 protein: ASKYRDRLYGYT

J gene: TRBJ2-3
clone size: NA
V gene: TRBV6-5
D gene: TRBD2
CDR3 protein: ASNRLAGARDTQY

J gene: TRBJ2-7
clone size: NA
V gene: TRBV6-5
D gene: NA
CDR3 protein: ASSYSGLIRNEQY

J gene: TRBJ2-1
clone size: NA
V gene: TRBV13
D gene: TRBD2
CDR3 protein: ASSPTGAGGVNEQF

J gene: TRBJ1-2
clone size: NA
V gene: TRBV15
D gene: NA
CDR3 protein: ATSRDLSANYGYT

J gene: TRBJ2-7
clone size: NA
V gene: TRBV14
D gene: TRBD2
CDR3 protein: ASSQDQGRLADEQY

J gene: TRBJ1-4
clone size: NA
V gene: TRBV5-5
D gene: NA
CDR3 protein: ASSLGSEKLF

J gene: TRBJ2-7
clone size: NA
V gene: TRBV7-2
D gene: NA
CDR3 protein: ASSSPPAQTYEQY

J gene: TRBJ2-5
clone size: NA
V gene: TRBV28
D gene: NA
CDR3 protein: ASGSYRVPRETQY

J gene: TRBJ2-7
clone size: NA
V gene: TRBV7-2
D gene: TRBD2
CDR3 protein: ASRSTGTSGRGEQY

J gene: TRBJ2-1
clone size: NA
V gene: TRBV10-3
D gene: TRBD2
CDR3 protein: AISEIAGAYNEQF

J gene: TRBJ2-7
clone size: NA
V gene: TRBV6-5
D gene: TRBD1
CDR3 protein: ASKTGGYEQY

J gene: TRBJ2-1
clone size: NA
V gene: TRBV5-1
D gene: TRBD2
CDR3 protein: ASSDGTSGRPNNEQF

J gene: TRBJ2-2
clone size: NA
V gene: TRBV7-2
D gene: NA
CDR3 protein: ASSFGRWYTGELF

J gene: TRBJ1-5
clone size: NA
V gene: TRBV2
D gene: NA
CDR3 protein: ASTRGGYQPQH

J gene: TRBJ1-4
clone size: few
V gene: TRBV11-3
D gene: NA
CDR3 protein: ASSLVGSGKLF

J gene: TRBJ1-1
clone size: NA
V gene: TRBV6-5
D gene: TRBD1
CDR3 protein: ASSYADRGRGTEAF

J gene: TRBJ2-7
clone size: NA
V gene: TRBV6-5
D gene: TRBD2
CDR3 protein: ASKWASGTYEQY

J gene: TRBJ2-2
clone size: few
V gene: TRBV7-9
D gene: NA
CDR3 protein: ASSLANGQRELF

J gene: TRBJ2-1
clone size: once
V gene: TRBV10-2
D gene: TRBD2
CDR3 protein: ASSTTSGSSNEQF

J gene: TRBJ2-1
clone size: NA
V gene: TRBV2
D gene: NA
CDR3 protein: ASHRDLYNEQF

J gene: TRBJ1-4
clone size: few
V gene: TRBV5-4
D gene: NA
CDR3 protein: ASSLVGGEKLF

J gene: TRBJ2-5
clone size: NA
V gene: TRBV5-1
D gene: TRBD1
CDR3 protein: ASSMGQGEETQY

J gene: TRBJ1-1
clone size: few
V gene: TRBV7-2
D gene: NA
CDR3 protein: ASSTPTGEAF

J gene: TRBJ2-1
clone size: NA
V gene: TRBV15
D gene: NA
CDR3 protein: ATSRDKDAGHEQF

J gene: TRBJ2-3
clone size: NA
V gene: TRBV9
D gene: NA
CDR3 protein: ASSVLSGGTDTQY

J gene: TRBJ2-5
clone size: NA
V gene: TRBV11-3
D gene: NA
CDR3 protein: ASSSWQGPSNQETQY

J gene: TRBJ2-7
clone size: NA
V gene: TRBV4-1
D gene: NA
CDR3 protein: ASSQAIGQSSYEQY

J gene: TRBJ1-2
clone size: NA
V gene: TRBV14
D gene: TRBD1
CDR3 protein: ASSQDRQGYTYGYT

J gene: TRBJ2-7
clone size: NA
V gene: TRBV19
D gene: NA
CDR3 protein: ASSPGGAQSYEQY

J gene: TRBJ1-1
clone size: NA
V gene: TRBV19
D gene: NA
CDR3 protein: ASSHYDTNTEAF

J gene: TRBJ2-2
clone size: NA
V gene: TRBV29-1
D gene: TRBD2
CDR3 protein: SVAPGTSDTGELF

J gene: TRBJ2-7
clone size: few
V gene: TRBV7-9
D gene: NA
CDR3 protein: ASSSGTSAYEQY

J gene: TRBJ2-2
clone size: NA
V gene: TRBV5-4
D gene: TRBD2
CDR3 protein: ASSSLAGGRAGELF

J gene: TRBJ2-2
clone size: NA
V gene: TRBV5-6
D gene: TRBD1
CDR3 protein: ASSLLGQGDTGELF

J gene: TRBJ1-1
clone size: few
V gene: TRBV10-3
D gene: NA
CDR3 protein: AISLRESEAF

J gene: TRBJ2-5
clone size: once
V gene: TRBV5-6
D gene: TRBD2
CDR3 protein: ASSLEGASGKETQY

J gene: TRBJ2-1
clone size: NA
V gene: TRBV25-1
D gene: TRBD2
CDR3 protein: ASSEAGASYNEQF

J gene: TRBJ2-2
clone size: NA
V gene: TRBV30
D gene: TRBD1
CDR3 protein: AWDRGNEPTGELF

J gene: TRBJ2-2
clone size: NA
V gene: TRBV5-6
D gene: NA
CDR3 protein: ASSLGAFVTANTGELF

J gene: TRBJ2-1
clone size: NA
V gene: TRBV15
D gene: TRBD1
CDR3 protein: ATSTRTTGVEQF

J gene: TRBJ1-2
clone size: NA
V gene: TRBV6-1
D gene: TRBD1
CDR3 protein: ASRDGQGGMRGYT

J gene: TRBJ1-1
clone size: NA
V gene: TRBV10-3
D gene: TRBD1
CDR3 protein: AISLGQGKNTEAF

J gene: TRBJ2-2
clone size: NA
V gene: TRBV5-1
D gene: NA
CDR3 protein: ASSLDTTNTGELF

J gene: TRBJ2-3
clone size: NA
V gene: TRBV7-8
D gene: TRBD2
CDR3 protein: ASSLAGLATDTQY

J gene: TRBJ2-1
clone size: NA
V gene: TRBV25-1
D gene: NA
CDR3 protein: ASSIVYPNEQF

J gene: TRBJ2-5
clone size: NA
V gene: TRBV7-2
D gene: TRBD2
CDR3 protein: ASSPRGVRETQY

J gene: TRBJ1-1
clone size: NA
V gene: TRBV30
D gene: TRBD1
CDR3 protein: AFDPTGIGNAF

J gene: TRBJ2-2
clone size: NA
V gene: TRBV11-3
D gene: TRBD2
CDR3 protein: ASSRSGRYTGELF